This TCR beta chain stems from a study of T cells in Graves' hyperthyroidism and ophthalmopathy. Study-wide points: Most thyroid clonotypes expanded above 0.001 were also detected in blood.

A single count supports this clonotype. Antigen specificity is unknown. The junction had 6 bases not matched to a gene; V was cut back by 9 bases and J by 3 bases. The CDR3 contains 13 residues. Amplification targeted TCR beta CDR3 regions from RNA transcripts. Initially, a first-round RT-PCR of the TCR CDR3 employed the HTBI primer set. Each CDR3 protein gets one entry after TCRdb re-called the multiplex PCR reads with MiXCR. The sample has around 450,000 distinct CDR3 sequences; roughly 13% are singletons. Patients were excluded because of uncontrolled infection, other autoimmune disease, pregnancy or lactation. Together with thyroid ultrasound, orbital computed tomography, serum thyroxine and TRAb, clinical symptoms were used for diagnoses. The source of the PBMCs was approximately 10 ml of fresh peripheral blood.

The TCR sequence derives from a woman between 18 and 29 years old with Graves' hyperthyroidism. The sample taken for sequencing was blood. The chain carries TRBV12-3 or TRBV12-4 and TRBJ1-1; 8 bases match TRBD1. CDR3 sequence: CASGQGRYTEAFF. CDR3 DNA: TGTGCCAGTGGACAGGGCAGGTACACTGAAGCTTTCTTT.